This T cell receptor beta chain emerged from a study of neurological immune-mediated disorders. MiXCR, run by TCRdb on the 5' RACE reads, gives a single entry per CDR3 protein. This sample carries roughly 62,000 distinct CDR3 sequences, more than 9.5% of them seen once, and the ten largest clones take approximately 1.8%. This clonotype was found many times. Its target is unknown. This CDR3 is 15 amino acids long. Deletions cut 0 bases from V and 6 bases from J, with 11 bases between. CDR1 is LGHNA, CDR2 YNFKEQ, per germline. As healthy controls, volunteers from a blood bank in Maryland, USA, were used. Findings and caveats of the study: The absence of any CDR3 amino acid sequence shared by expanded clones across subjects suggests that repertoires were private in all groups.

The sample consisted of PBMCs. The chain carries TRBV4-2 and TRBJ2-2; D is perhaps TRBD1 or TRBD2 (5 bases each). The sequence was collected from a man between 60 and 75 years old in good health. The CDR3 loop reads CASSQDWGSAGELFF. As DNA, the CDR3 is TGTGCCAGCAGCCAAGATTGGGGGTCGGCCGGGGAGCTGTTTTTT.